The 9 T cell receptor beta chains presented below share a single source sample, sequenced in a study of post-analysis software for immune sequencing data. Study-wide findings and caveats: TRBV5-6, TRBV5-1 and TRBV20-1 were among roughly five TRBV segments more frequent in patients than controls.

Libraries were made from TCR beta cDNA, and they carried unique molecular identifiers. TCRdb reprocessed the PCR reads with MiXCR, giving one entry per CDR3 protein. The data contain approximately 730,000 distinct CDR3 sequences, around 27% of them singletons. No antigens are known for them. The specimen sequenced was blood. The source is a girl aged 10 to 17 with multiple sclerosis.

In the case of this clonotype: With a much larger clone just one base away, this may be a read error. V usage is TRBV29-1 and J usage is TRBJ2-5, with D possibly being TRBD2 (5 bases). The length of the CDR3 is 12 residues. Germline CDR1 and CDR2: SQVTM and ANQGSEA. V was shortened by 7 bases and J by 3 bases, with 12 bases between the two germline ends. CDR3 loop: CSARSGKETQYF. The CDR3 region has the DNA TGCAGCGCGCGTTCGGGGAAAGAGACCCAGTACTTC.

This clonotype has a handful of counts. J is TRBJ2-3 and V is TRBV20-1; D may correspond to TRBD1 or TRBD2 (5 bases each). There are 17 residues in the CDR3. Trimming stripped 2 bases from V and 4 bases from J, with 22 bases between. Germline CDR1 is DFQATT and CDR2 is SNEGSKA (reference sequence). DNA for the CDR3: TGCAGTGCTAGAAGGGGCGACGGACTCCCTAGGGCAGATACGCAGTATTTT. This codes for CSARRGDGLPRADTQYF.

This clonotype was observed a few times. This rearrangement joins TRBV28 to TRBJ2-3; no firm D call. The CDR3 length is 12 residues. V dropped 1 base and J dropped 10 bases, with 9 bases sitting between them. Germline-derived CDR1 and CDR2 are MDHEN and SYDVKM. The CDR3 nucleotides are TGTGCCAGCAGTTTATCGATGACTCCGCAGTATTTT. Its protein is CASSLSMTPQYF.

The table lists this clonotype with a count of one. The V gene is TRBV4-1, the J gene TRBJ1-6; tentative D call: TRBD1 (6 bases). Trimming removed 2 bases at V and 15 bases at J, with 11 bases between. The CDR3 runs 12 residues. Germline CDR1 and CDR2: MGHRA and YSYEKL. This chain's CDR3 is CASSQRGGHLHF. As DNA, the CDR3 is TGCGCCAGCAGCCAACGGGGGGGCCACCTCCACTTT.

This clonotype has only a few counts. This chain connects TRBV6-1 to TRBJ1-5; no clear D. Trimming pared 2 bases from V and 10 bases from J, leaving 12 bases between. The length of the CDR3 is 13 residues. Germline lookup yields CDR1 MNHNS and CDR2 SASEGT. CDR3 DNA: TGTGCCAGCAGTGAATCGCTCCTAGGTCCCCAGCATTTT. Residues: CASSESLLGPQHF.

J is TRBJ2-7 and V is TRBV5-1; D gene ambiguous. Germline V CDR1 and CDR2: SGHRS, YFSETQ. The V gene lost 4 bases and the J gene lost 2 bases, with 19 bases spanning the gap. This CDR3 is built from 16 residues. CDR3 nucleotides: TGCGCCAGCAGCCCCCAACCGGGCCCCCAGACCTACGAGCAGTACTTC. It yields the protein CASSPQPGPQTYEQYF.

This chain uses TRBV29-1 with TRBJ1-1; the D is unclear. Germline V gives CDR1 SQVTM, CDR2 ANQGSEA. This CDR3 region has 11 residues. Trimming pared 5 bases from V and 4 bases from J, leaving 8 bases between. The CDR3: CSVHGVTEAFF. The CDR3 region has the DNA TGCAGCGTTCATGGGGTCACTGAAGCTTTCTTT.

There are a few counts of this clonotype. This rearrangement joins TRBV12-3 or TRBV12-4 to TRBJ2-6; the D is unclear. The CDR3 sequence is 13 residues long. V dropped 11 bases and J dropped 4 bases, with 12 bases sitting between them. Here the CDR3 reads CAAKQSGANVLTF. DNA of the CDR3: TGTGCCGCAAAACAATCGGGGGCCAACGTCCTGACTTTC.

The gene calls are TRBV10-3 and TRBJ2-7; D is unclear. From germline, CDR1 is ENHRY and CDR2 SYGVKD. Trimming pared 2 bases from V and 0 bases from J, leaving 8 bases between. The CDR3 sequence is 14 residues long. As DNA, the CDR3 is TGTGCCATCAGTGAGGGGGTCGACTCCTACGAGCAGTACTTC. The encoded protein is CAISEGVDSYEQYF.